Listed here are 11 T cell receptor beta chains from one sample, sequenced in a study of cytomegalovirus exposure and HLA in healthy donors. The PCR employed 60 Vbeta primers together with 13 Jbeta primers. Clones were sequenced by immunoSEQ multiplex PCR, and TCRdb holds only the in-frame ones, with some missing. The sample has tens of thousands of clones; 81% are singletons. The sample consisted of PBMCs. These receptor sequences come from a man over 45 in good health and CMV-seronegative.

The chain has TRBV19 and TRBJ1-1; no clear D. Germline lookup yields CDR1 LNHDA and CDR2 SQIVND (reference sequence). This CDR3 region has 14 residues. Trimming removed 8 bases from V and 5 bases from J, with 18 bases in between. Here the CDR3 DNA reads TGTGCCAGTGCAACACTACAGAGCGGGACTGAAGCTTTCTTT. Its protein product is CASATLQSGTEAFF.

This clone was counted a few times. The genes are TRBV7-9 and TRBJ2-7; D is uncertain. The CDR3 is 13 residues long. CDR1 is SEHNR, CDR2 FQNEAQ, per germline (reference sequence). The ends were cut back, 2 bases at V and 0 bases at J, with 5 bases in the middle. CDR3 sequence reads: CASSLISSYEQYF. The CDR3, as DNA: TGTGCCAGCAGCTTAATCAGCTCCTACGAGCAGTACTTC. Variable domain in full (rest from reference TRBV7-9 and TRBJ2-7): DTGVSQNPRHKITKRGQNVTFRCDPISEHNRLYWYRQTLGQGPEFLTYFQNEAQLEKSRLLSDRFSAERPKGSFSTLEIQRTEQGDSAMYLCASSLISSYEQYFGPGTRLTVT.

The chain uses TRBV2 and TRBJ2-1; 12 bases agree with TRBD2. This CDR3 has 15 residues. V lost 9 bases, J lost 2 bases, and 5 bases stayed unmatched. CDR1 and CDR2 (germline): SNHLY, FYNNEI. The CDR3 loop is CARNRLAGAYNEQFF. CDR3 coding DNA: TGTGCCAGGAACAGACTAGCGGGAGCCTACAATGAGCAGTTCTTC. Full variable domain (missing parts from reference TRBV2 and TRBJ2-1): EPEVTQTPSHQVTQMGQEVILRCVPISNHLYFYWYRQILGQKVEFLVSFYNNEISEKSEIFDDQFSVERPDGSNFTLKIRSTKLEDSAMYFCARNRLAGAYNEQFFGPGTRLTVL.

Notes on this clone: Relative to the germline gene, one junction end is altered; a read error may explain this. The same CDR3 can be traced to other DNA sequences in this sample. The V gene is TRBV6-5, the J gene TRBJ1-6, with D possibly being TRBD1 (5 bases). The germline V gene encodes CDR1 MNHEY and CDR2 SVGAGI. The CDR3 is made up of 15 amino acids. The CDR3 nucleotides read TGTGCCAGCAGTTACTCGTCAGGGTTCAATTCCCCCCTCCACTTT. Translating gives CASSYSSGFNSPLHF.

Notes on this clone: The junction and the germline gene differ at one end; a read error may be behind it. This chain uses TRBV7-7 with TRBJ1-5, with 9 bases lining up with TRBD1. The CDR3 is made up of 13 amino acids. The germline V gene has CDR1 SSHAT and CDR2 FNYEAQ (reference sequence). The CDR3 protein is CASSAGQGQPQHF. For the CDR3, the DNA is TGTGCTAGCAGCGCTGGACAGGGGCAGCCCCAGCATTTT.

The gene calls are TRBV28 and TRBJ2-3, with TRBD1 matching over 9 bases. The J segment lost 2 bases and the V segment lost 4 bases, leaving 7 bases of the junction unmatched. This CDR3 is built from 16 residues. Germline V gene sequence: CDR1 MDHEN, CDR2 SYDVKM. The CDR3 spells CASSSGTGGYTDTQYF. The CDR3 bases are TGTGCCAGCAGTTCGGGAACAGGGGGCTACACAGATACGCAGTATTTT.

V usage is TRBV5-8 and J usage is TRBJ1-2; D gene ambiguous. The V end was cut by 9 bases, the J end by 3 bases, with 21 bases between. Germline lookup yields CDR1 SGHTS and CDR2 YDEGEE. The CDR3 contains 15 residues. Written as DNA, the CDR3 is TGTGCCAACCGCATTGAAAACCTCCGGTACTATGGCTACACCTTC. Encoded protein: CANRIENLRYYGYTF.

The V gene is TRBV11-2, the J gene TRBJ2-7; 15 nucleotides align to TRBD2. Germline assignment: CDR1 SGHAT and CDR2 FQNNGV. The CDR3 spans 15 residues. The V and J ends lost 5 bases and 7 bases, in that order; junction bases with no gene match: 6. CDR3 sequence: CASSGQGLAGGEQYF. For the CDR3, the DNA is TGTGCCAGCAGCGGCCAAGGACTAGCGGGAGGGGAGCAGTACTTC.

In regard to this clone: One junction end does not reproduce the germline sequence, and a read error may be involved. The chain has TRBV7-9 and TRBJ2-3; 8 bases line up with TRBD2. Germline loops: CDR1 SEHNR, CDR2 FQNEAQ (reference sequence). The CDR3 runs to 16 residues. CDR3 sequence (DNA): TGTTCCAGCAGCCCCTTCGTTAGCGGGGCTACAGATACGCAGTATTTT. This translates into CSSSPFVSGATDTQYF.

This chain connects TRBV4-1 to TRBJ2-3; D remains unclear. The CDR3 length is 14 residues. From germline, CDR1 is MGHRA and CDR2 YSYEKL. V lost 4 bases, J lost 0 bases, and 8 bases lay in between. The CDR3 loop reads CASSPEPSTDTQYF. In DNA form, the CDR3 reads TGCGCCAGCAGCCCGGAGCCGAGCACAGATACGCAGTATTTT.

This clone was detected a few times. V and J are TRBV21-1 and TRBJ1-1; TRBD1 was called by the table and not checked on the DNA. TRBV21-1 is a pseudogene locus. The CDR3 is made up of 13 amino acids. CDR3 sequence (DNA): TGTGCCAGCGCAGGGGGTAAGGGAACTGAAGCTTTCTTT. Encoded protein: CASAGGKGTEAFF.